A few counts support the clone carrying this T cell receptor beta chain. The CDR3 runs 16 residues. J gave up 2 bases and V 0 bases, and 6 bases lay outside the gene matches. Germline lookup yields CDR1 MNHEY and CDR2 SVGAGI. These data come from a study of beta chain features in type 1 diabetes. Every bit of the isolated RNA underwent reverse transcription, so sequencing read expressed TCRB transcripts. Assay used: immunoSEQ multiplex PCR; TCRdb lists only in-frame clones, some missing. The profile shows 300,000 to 400,000 clones, around 12% of them singletons. Purity exceeding 98% was reached by all sorted populations.

The specimen sequenced was naive CD4+ T cells from blood. The sequence derives from a young man in good health. The chain uses TRBV6-5 and TRBJ2-7, with TRBD1 identical over 8 bases. CDR3 protein: CASSYSSGGFPYEQYF. The DNA for the CDR3 is TGTGCCAGCAGTTACTCCTCAGGGGGCTTCCCCTACGAGCAGTACTTC.